This TCR beta chain was sequenced in a study of blood T cell repertoires in COVID-19. For the study at large: Italy, Spain and the United States were the sources of the convalescent and acute COVID-19 samples. Nucleic acid was either cDNA or gDNA, and it came from T cells, B-cell-depleted T cells, or PBMCs.

Original processing notes: How many nucleated cells were present was estimated from reference gene primer amplification. Libraries were prepared by immunoSEQ multiplex PCR; TCRdb keeps only in-frame clonotypes and omits some of them. The V and J calls and clone size are taken from that table; D and trimming were inferred from the DNA. The sample has roughly 150,000 clones, approximately 80% seen once. This clone was counted only a few times. The germline V and J ends were trimmed by 4 bases and 6 bases, with 9 bases remaining between them. The CDR3 loop spans 12 amino acids. Germline V gives CDR1 SGHAT, CDR2 FQNNGV.

The source material was peripheral blood. V usage is TRBV11-2 and J usage is TRBJ1-1; D is uncertain. The sequence was obtained from a man aged 55 to 70 with acute or convalescent COVID-19. The CDR3 reads CASSSPPAEAFF. CDR3 nucleotide sequence: TGTGCCAGCAGCTCTCCCCCAGCTGAAGCTTTCTTT.